These 10 T cell receptor beta chains came from one sample sequenced in a study of cytomegalovirus exposure and HLA in healthy donors. Use of 60 Vbeta and 13 Jbeta primers characterized the PCR. The method was immunoSEQ multiplex PCR; TCRdb's version includes in-frame clones alone and lacks a portion of them. This sample has about 200,000 clones, with roughly 12% found just once. The sample was PBMCs. Source of these receptors: a man aged 50-59 years in good health and CMV-seropositive.

V gene TRBV7-2 combines with J gene TRBJ2-6; 11 bases are shared with TRBD1. After removal of 5 bases from V and 4 bases from J, the junction contained 10 bases not matched to a gene. The length of the CDR3 is 18 residues. The germline V gene has CDR1 SGHTA and CDR2 FQGNSA. The CDR3 region has the DNA TGTGCCAGCAGCCTTTATGGGACAGGGGGTTGGGGGGCCAACGTCCTGACTTTC. Translated, it gives CASSLYGTGGWGANVLTF.

This clone was detected a few times. The gene calls are TRBV5-6 and TRBJ1-2; 7 bases align to TRBD1. The CDR3 runs 13 residues. Trimming at V came to 4 bases and at J to 8 bases, leaving 8 bases not matched to a gene. CDR1 is SGHDT, CDR2 YYEEEE, per germline. The CDR3 bases are TGTGCCAGCAGCCCCCAGGGGGTTCAGGGCTACACCTTC. Protein sequence: CASSPQGVQGYTF.

The chain couples TRBV15 to TRBJ2-7, with TRBD1 matching over 8 bases. The CDR3 extends over 15 amino acids. Germline CDR1 is LNHNV and CDR2 is YYDKDF (reference sequence). Germline trimming cut 1 base from V and 3 bases from J; bases unmatched to any gene: 5. The CDR3 coding sequence is TGTGCCACCAGCAGAGGGGCAGGGGGCGGCTACGAGCAGTACTTC. Translation: CATSRGAGGGYEQYF.

Concerning this clone itself: The germline gene is not matched at one end of the junction; a read error may be the cause. The CDR3 protein is CAIKGQVNQPQNF. The CDR3 DNA reads as TGTGCCATCAAAGGACAGGTCAATCAGCCCCAGAATTTT. This rearrangement joins TRBV10-3 to TRBJ1-5; 7 nucleotides line up with TRBD1. Germline V gene data show CDR1 as ENHRY and CDR2 as SYGVKD. This CDR3 region has 13 residues.

CDR3 nucleotides: TGTGCCACCAGCAGCGGGATTACGCAGTATTTT. Translation gives CATSSGITQYF. This rearrangement joins TRBV15 to TRBJ2-3, with D maybe TRBD2 (5 bases). V lost 3 bases and J lost 8, with 6 bases in between. Per the germline V gene, CDR1 is LNHNV and CDR2 is YYDKDF (reference sequence). The CDR3 covers 11 residues.

This clone occurred a few times. The V and J genes are TRBV28 and TRBJ1-2, with D perhaps TRBD1 (5 bases). The germline V and J ends were trimmed by 2 bases and 6 bases, with 16 bases remaining between them. CDR1 MDHEN and CDR2 SYDVKM come from the germline V gene. The CDR3 has 15 residues. CDR3 region: CASSLGPGQRHGYTF. The CDR3 nucleotides read TGTGCCAGCAGTTTAGGGCCAGGGCAGAGGCATGGCTACACCTTC.

The genes are TRBV6-1 and TRBJ1-6, with 7 positions matching TRBD1. Unmatched junction bases numbered 8, after V lost 3 bases and J lost 0 bases. Per germline, CDR1 MNHNS and CDR2 SASEGT. The length of the CDR3 is 18 residues. The CDR3 protein is CASSDHGTASSYNSPLHF. CDR3 nucleotides: TGTGCCAGCAGTGACCATGGGACAGCGAGCTCCTATAATTCACCCCTCCACTTT.

Here the CDR3 DNA reads TGTGCCAGCTCACCAACTACGAACACTGAAGCTTTCTTT. Amino acids: CASSPTTNTEAFF. The V call is TRBV18, the J call TRBJ1-1; D gene uncertain. The CDR3 is made up of 13 amino acids. Trimming left V 2 bases short and J 1 base short, with 5 bases between. Germline CDR1 KGHSH, CDR2 LQKENI.

V is TRBV6-1 and J is TRBJ1-4, with a weak D call TRBD1 (5 bases). The V gene lost 0 bases and the J gene lost 8 bases, with 10 bases spanning the gap. The CDR3 is 14 residues long. Germline CDR1 reads MNHNS; CDR2 reads SASEGT. The CDR3 region is CASSEAGPREKLFF. The CDR3 DNA reads TGTGCCAGCAGTGAAGCGGGGCCTAGGGAAAAACTGTTTTTT.

This clone was found many times. The chain combines TRBV11-2 with TRBJ2-5; 10 bases map to TRBD1. The CDR3 contains 18 residues. V lost 1 base and J lost 2; bases outside the gene matches: 10. Germline CDR1 is SGHAT and CDR2 is FQNNGV. The CDR3 DNA reads TGTGCCAGCAGCTTAGCAGTGGGACAGGGGTCAGTACAAGAGACCCAGTACTTC. Translation gives CASSLAVGQGSVQETQYF.